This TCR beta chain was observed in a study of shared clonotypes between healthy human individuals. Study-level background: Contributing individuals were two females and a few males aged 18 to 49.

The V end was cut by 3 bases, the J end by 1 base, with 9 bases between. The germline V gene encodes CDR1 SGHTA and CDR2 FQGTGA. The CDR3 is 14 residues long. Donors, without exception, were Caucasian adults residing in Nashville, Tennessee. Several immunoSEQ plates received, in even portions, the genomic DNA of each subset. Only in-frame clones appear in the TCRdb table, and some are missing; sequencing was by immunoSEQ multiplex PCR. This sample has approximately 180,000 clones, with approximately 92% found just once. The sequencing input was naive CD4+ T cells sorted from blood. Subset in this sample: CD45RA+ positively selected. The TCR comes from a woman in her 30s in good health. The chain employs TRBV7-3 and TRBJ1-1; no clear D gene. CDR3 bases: TGTGCCAGCAGCTTGGATTCGGGGAACACTGAAGCTTTCTTT. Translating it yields CASSLDSGNTEAFF. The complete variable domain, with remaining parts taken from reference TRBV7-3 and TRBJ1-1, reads GAGVSQTPSNKVTEKGKYVELRCDPISGHTALYWYRQSLGQGPEFLIYFQGTGAADDSGLPNDRFFAVRPEGSVSTLKIQRTERGDSAVYLCASSLDSGNTEAFFGQGTRLTVV.